The source of this T cell receptor beta chain is a study of cytomegalovirus exposure and HLA in healthy donors (dated by TCRdb to 2016 to 2017). Background for the entire study: According to an earlier analysis of around 600 of the donors, some 180 million T cells yielded over 100 million unique TCR beta sequences and approximately 280 Gb of sequence data. An early release that covered several hundred HLA-typed donors contained approximately 290 gigabases of sequencing data and about 93 million unique TCR sequences. The genetic ancestry cluster associated with self-reported Caucasian donors included 81% of the approximately 400 genotyped donors. The study aimed to test whether cataloging public T cell receptors could reveal signatures of past pathogen exposure. The study profiled the T cell repertoires of more than 500 subjects by immunosequencing and related them to cytomegalovirus serostatus. In addition to the first cohort of 500 to 850 subjects, a separate validation cohort of some 120 different subjects was used. The study combined high-throughput TCR immunosequencing, statistical association of individual TCRs with disease status, and machine learning to predict cytomegalovirus infection status. A later analysis re-analyzed previously published TCR beta repertoires from 660 or so donors and added high-resolution HLA genotyping to study TCR occurrence patterns. The later analysis used no new phenotypic data to find candidate immune exposures, relying instead on TCR beta sequences and their occurrence across donors. An earlier analysis of nearly 600 of the donors applied high-throughput TCR beta sequencing to assess whether each TCR beta V gene segment acted as functional or pseudogenic. Alongside the repertoire data, information on donor age, sex, ethnicity and CMV serostatus was compiled. A later genetic analysis took genome-wide SNP genotypes for 398 of the 666 donors and used that subset as a discovery cohort. Every repertoire in the discovery cohort had been generated on one and the same sequencing platform. HLA typing covered class I and class II loci at four-digit resolution. Typing coverage varied by locus: about 620-630 donors for A, B, C, DRB1 and DQB1; about 520 for DQA1; about 570 for DPA1; fewer than 480 for DPB1. Four or five DR-DQ haplotypes were handled as single units for association and clustering because linkage in the cohort was strong. Among roughly 370 genotyped donors of the cohort, an average of roughly 240,000 unique TCR beta nucleotide sequences were sequenced per donor, about a sixth of them non-productive. The research as a whole found: According to the authors, the approach could potentially be generalized to other disease states and immunological phenotypes. Because HLA typing was missing for some donors at each locus, association tests included only the typed subset. In a later genetic analysis, fewer N-insertions in productive TCRs were reported among donors in an Asian-associated ancestry cluster than the approximately 670-donor mean. A later analysis associated 16,951 TCR beta sequences with specific HLA alleles at a false discovery rate of 0.05. In both the original and validation cohorts, the classifier was reported to diagnose cytomegalovirus status with high specificity and sensitivity. Presence/absence analyses assumed roughly uniform sequencing depth across donors, an assumption that may not hold. Some IMGT-functional V segments, including TRBV6-2 and TRBV6-3, could not be distinguished by the 87-base-pair reads and were therefore excluded. Strong co-occurrence of HLA alleles, especially DR and DQ, made assigning TCR associations to individual alleles difficult. Correlated functional status among segregating V segments might reflect linkage disequilibrium, but an unknown experimental factor could not be ruled out. A later analysis reported that several top co-occurrence clusters appeared linked to parvovirus B19, influenza, CMV and Epstein-Barr virus. In vitro tests confirmed that a few of the cytomegalovirus-associated TCR beta chains recognize cytomegalovirus antigens. The earlier analysis of about 600 of the donors excluded about 16 rarely observed V segments, including chromosome 9 orphons, because counts were too low. This cohort had only TCR beta chains sequenced, and the lack of alpha or paired-chain data limited which features could be detected. The sequencing pipeline was judged likely to have produced a cluster of highly shared sequence variants as a technical artifact. While some public TCRs were present in many individuals, most TCR sequences turned up only very rarely across donors. An association between a missense DCLRE1C variant and V-gene and J-gene trimming of TCR beta chains was found in a later genetic analysis and replicated in an independent cohort. The study listed 150 to 200 TCR beta chains as associated with cytomegalovirus. In an earlier analysis of roughly 560 of the donors, most TCR beta V segments were observed in productive rearrangements about 90% or about 30% of the time, broadly matching IMGT annotations. According to a later analysis, most CMV-associated TCR beta chains appeared to be HLA-restricted, and the HLA associations seemed to be driven largely by CMV exposure. CMV serostatus was the only immune exposure information available for the cohort. In a later analysis, HLA-associated TCR beta chains showed more clonal expansion and lower generation probabilities than non-associated chains that were equally common. A later analysis found that TCR association rates varied across HLA loci, with DRB1 alleles showing the most associated TCRs and HLA-C alleles the fewest. A further reported finding was that TCR beta sequences accurately predicted the HLA-A and HLA-B alleles for most subjects in the first cohort.

V is clipped by 0 bases and J by 0 bases, and the sequence between their germline boundaries is 9 bases long. The germline V gene sets CDR1 to SGHRS and CDR2 to YFSETQ. Measured from the cysteine to the phenylalanine, the CDR3 is 15 residues long. The kept DNA is CDR3 alone, 45 bases in frame from the first base. In total, 630 or so healthy bone marrow donors made up the cohort. At the time of sampling, all cohort members were nominally healthy, though unrecorded immune exposures were likely present. The donor was CMV seropositive and belonged to the group of around 300 seropositive cohort members. Every donor gave a peripheral blood sample, and the peripheral blood mononuclear cells from that sample were used for TCR beta sequencing. The Qiagen DNeasy Blood Extraction Kit was used to extract genomic DNA from the blood cell samples. In the case of this clone: Its antigen has not been determined. No base-level quality is on record; no much larger clone is a single base apart.

Library preparation used the immunoSEQ multiplex PCR assay. A mixture of 60 forward primers for TCR Vbeta segments and 13 reverse primers for TCR Jbeta segments was used in the multiplex PCR. Amplification of the CDR3 region of rearranged TCR beta genes was performed with a multiplex PCR assay on genomic DNA. The Illumina HiSeq System was used to sequence the amplified TCR beta libraries as 87-base-pair reads. The authors processed their data as follows. Across the 670 or so repertoires, a later analysis counted 60 million to 90 million unique TCR beta chains, some 11 million of which were shared by at least two donors. To remove PCR and sequencing errors, raw reads were error-corrected and collapsed into unique sequences using a nearest-neighbor algorithm that merged closely related sequences. V, D and J gene segments were assigned by aligning CDR3 sequences to IMGT reference sequences. For a sequence to be retained, a match of at least six nucleotides to both a V gene segment and a J gene segment was required. A rearrangement counted as productive if the CDR3 had no stop codons and remained in frame with V and J, and every other rearrangement counted as non-productive. CDR3 was defined according to IMGT convention as the region running from the second conserved V-encoded cysteine to the conserved J-encoded phenylalanine. The earlier analysis of approximately 500 of the donors excluded sequences that lacked an unambiguous match to a single V gene segment. An earlier analysis of fewer than 750 of the donors classified V segments as functional when productive rearrangements were above 56.7% and as segregating when the standard deviation between donors was above 5%. A statistical classification framework was built for diagnosing cytomegalovirus status from the catalog of TCR beta chain sequences. V and J gene assignment, in a later analysis, came from comparing TCR nucleotide sequences with IMGT/GENE-DB human TR gene sequences. In a later analysis, CDR3 sequences and most-parsimonious VDJ recombination scenarios were assigned using the TCRdist pipeline. In a later analysis, each TCR beta chain was defined by its CDR3 amino acid sequence together with its V-gene family, and reads without a unique V-gene family were excluded. As a way to deal with suspected cross-contamination and a sequencing artifact, a later analysis dropped under 600 nucleotide sequences that were highly shared and had low generation probability. In a later analysis, a clonal expansion index for each public chain was calculated from normalized within-repertoire ranks of inferred template counts. Generation probabilities in a later analysis came from a VDJ recombination model fitted to out-of-frame rearrangements, and those results were checked against IGoR. In a later analysis, hypergeometric tests were used to score TCR-TCR, TCR-HLA and TCR-CMV co-occurrence, with a repertoire-size bias correction applied to TCR pairs. False discovery rates were estimated in a later analysis by permuting HLA or CMV assignments 20 times. In a later analysis, co-occurring TCRs were grouped using DBSCAN, and TCRdist sequence similarity was added for clustering within HLA-allele-positive subsets. Repertoires with fewer than 30,000 or more than 120,000 public chains were left out of co-occurrence clustering, as were five repertoires with anomalous nucleotide sharing. TCRdb limited this immuneACCESS table to in-frame rearrangements with V and J called. A share of clones is missing; checked studies link under half to unresolved V genes, and the rest is unexplained. V, J and clone size derive from that table, while D and trimming were established from the DNA sequence. The sample records about 180,000 clones, 81% of which are singletons. The biggest ten clones account for roughly 4.4% of the sample.

What was sequenced was PBMCs. The chain couples TRBV5-1 to TRBJ1-2, with no confidently assigned D gene. This sequence originates from a woman between 18 and 30 years old in good health and CMV-seropositive. The DNA reads as follows: TGCGCCAGCAGCTTGGCGGTGCAGGCTAACTATGGCTACACCTTC. Translated, this is CASSLAVQANYGYTF.